These 26 T cell receptor beta chains share one sample of origin, sequenced in a study of OX40 agonist ivuxolimab in advanced cancers. Libraries were prepared by immunoSEQ multiplex PCR; TCRdb keeps only in-frame clonotypes and omits some of them. The table records 25,000 to 35,000 clones, around four fifths of them present only once. The specimen comprised CD4+ or CD8+ T cells sorted from blood, sampled in a trial of the OX40 agonist ivuxolimab. These receptors originate from an adult with an advanced solid tumor such as melanoma, head and neck, liver or kidney cancer.

The chain links TRBV4-3 to TRBJ2-7; either TRBD1 or TRBD2 may fit D (5 bases each). Per germline, CDR1 LGHNA and CDR2 YSLEER. Trimming took 1 base from V and 0 from J, leaving 16 bases between them. The CDR3 length is 17 residues. Here the CDR3 reads CASSQGFSGGGSYEQYF. DNA of the CDR3: TGCGCCAGCAGCCAAGGGTTCAGTGGGGGTGGCTCCTACGAGCAGTACTTC.

The V and J genes are TRBV6-6 and TRBJ2-1; the D call may be TRBD1 or TRBD2 (5 bases each). Trimming took off 7 bases at V and 4 bases at J, with 17 bases between the two ends. Germline V CDR1 and CDR2: MNHNY, SVGAGI (reference sequence). This CDR3 contains 15 residues. CDR3 loop: CASNSPGTGYNEQFF. In nucleotides, the CDR3 is TGTGCCAGCAATTCCCCCGGGACCGGGTACAATGAGCAGTTCTTC.

The chain couples TRBV10-2 to TRBJ1-1; D is unresolved. The CDR3 length is 18 residues. Germline V gene lookup returns CDR1 WSHSY and CDR2 SAAADI. Trimming left V 3 bases short and J 1 base short, with 21 bases between. The CDR3 DNA reads as TGCGCCAGCAGTGACCACCATTGGGCAGGCTTTCAGAACACTGAAGCTTTCTTT. Its protein is CASSDHHWAGFQNTEAFF.

This sequence joins TRBV20-1 and TRBJ1-2; no reliable D call. The V gene lost 6 bases and the J gene lost 6 bases, with 11 bases spanning the gap. The CDR3 loop spans 11 amino acids. Germline CDR1 is DFQATT and CDR2 is SNEGSKA (reference sequence). The CDR3 region has the DNA TGCAGTGCCCCAACACGCGATGGCTACACCTTC. It encodes CSAPTRDGYTF.

This clone was seen only a few times. The rearrangement joins TRBV11-1 to TRBJ2-5; D is ambiguous. Germline assignment: CDR1 SGHAT and CDR2 FQDESV (reference sequence). This CDR3 has 16 residues. Trimming removed 0 bases at V and 3 bases at J, with 14 bases between. In DNA form, the CDR3 reads TGTGCCAGCAGCTTAGCGTATGCAGTAGGCGAAGAGACCCAGTACTTC. This encodes CASSLAYAVGEETQYF.

This rearrangement joins TRBV30 to TRBJ2-4; 8 bases map to TRBD1. Germline-derived CDR1 and CDR2 are GTSNPN and SVGIG (reference sequence). Unmatched junction bases numbered 6, after V lost 2 bases and J lost 0 bases. There are 16 residues in the CDR3. The CDR3 nucleotides read TGTGCCTGGAGTCCCAGACAGGGGCTAGCCAAAAACATTCAGTACTTC. Translation: CAWSPRQGLAKNIQYF.

The chain recombines TRBV5-6 with TRBJ2-3; D gene uncertain. Germline V lookup: CDR1 SGHDT, CDR2 YYEEEE. The V end was cut by 1 base, the J end by 1 base, with 4 bases between. This CDR3 contains 13 residues. CDR3 loop: CASSLTGTDTQYF. For the CDR3, the DNA is TGTGCCAGCAGCTTGACAGGCACAGATACGCAGTATTTT.

The chain carries TRBV11-2 and TRBJ2-5, with D perhaps TRBD1 (6 bases). The CDR3 runs to 18 residues. Germline V gene sequence: CDR1 SGHAT, CDR2 FQNNGV. V was cut by 1 base and J by 5 bases, with 23 bases left in between. CDR3 amino acids: CASSLGPRLSGARETQYF. The CDR3 nucleotides read TGTGCCAGCAGCTTAGGGCCCCGCCTATCAGGGGCCCGGGAGACCCAGTACTTC.

There are a few counts of this clone. This sequence joins TRBV5-6 and TRBJ2-7, with D uncertain. Germline-derived CDR1 and CDR2 are SGHDT and YYEEEE. The V end lost 0 bases, the J end lost 2 bases, and 3 bases lay between the germline ends. The CDR3 spans 12 residues. CDR3 sequence reads: CASSLGAYEQYF. CDR3 nucleotides: TGTGCCAGCAGCTTGGGGGCCTACGAGCAGTACTTC.

The chain is built from TRBV4-1 and TRBJ1-2; D is perhaps TRBD1 (5 bases). The V and J ends lost 0 bases and 0 bases respectively, with 8 bases between them. Germline values: CDR1 MGHRA, CDR2 YSYEKL. The CDR3 extends over 15 amino acids. CDR3 protein: CASSQEDSSNYGYTF. In nucleotides, the CDR3 is TGCGCCAGCAGCCAAGAAGACAGCTCTAACTATGGCTACACCTTC.

The chain carries TRBV30 and TRBJ1-3; no definite D call. The V gene lost 7 bases and the J gene lost 4 bases, with 14 bases spanning the gap. The germline V gene encodes CDR1 GTSNPN and CDR2 SVGIG (reference sequence). The length of the CDR3 is 13 residues. The CDR3 loop is CASARPRGNTIYF. CDR3 nucleotides: TGTGCCTCGGCCCGGCCGAGGGGAAACACCATATATTTT.

CDR3 amino acids: CASSPLGGEAETQYF. CDR3 bases: TGTGCCAGCAGCCCATTGGGGGGCGAGGCAGAGACCCAGTACTTC. This chain links TRBV6-6 with TRBJ2-5; D possibly matches TRBD1 or TRBD2 (6 bases each). The germline V gene encodes CDR1 MNHNY and CDR2 SVGAGI (reference sequence). Between the trimmed V and J ends, which lost 6 bases and 4 bases, there was a span of 18 bases. The CDR3 contains 15 residues.

The J gene is TRBJ2-7, the V gene TRBV5-1; D not certain. The V end lost 4 bases, the J end lost 0 bases, and 17 bases lay between the germline ends. This CDR3 is 16 amino acids long. Germline loops: CDR1 SGHRS, CDR2 YFSETQ. CDR3 DNA sequence: TGCGCCAGCAGCCAAGGTCTGGGCAGCAGCTCCTACGAGCAGTACTTC. Encoded protein: CASSQGLGSSSYEQYF.

This clone was recorded a few times. The J gene is TRBJ2-1, the V gene TRBV9; 10 bases match TRBD2. There are 16 residues in the CDR3. J gave up 1 base and V 4 bases, and 5 bases lay outside the gene matches. Looked up from germline, CDR1 is SGDLS and CDR2 is YYNGEE. The CDR3 nucleotides read TGTGCCAGCAGCCCCCAGACTAGCGGGTCCTACAATGAGCAGTTCTTC. This gives the protein CASSPQTSGSYNEQFF.

This rearrangement joins TRBV10-2 to TRBJ2-5; 11 bases align to TRBD2. The CDR3 sequence is 15 residues long. V lost 6 bases, J lost 1 base, and 4 bases stayed unmatched. Germline CDR1 is WSHSY and CDR2 is SAAADI. The CDR3 loop reads CASRSLAGVQETQYF. The DNA for the CDR3 is TGCGCCAGCAGATCACTAGCGGGGGTCCAAGAGACCCAGTACTTC.

The V call is TRBV5-8, the J call TRBJ2-7; D remains unclear. Trimming took off 6 bases at V and 5 bases at J, with 18 bases between the two ends. The CDR3 has 14 residues. CDR1 and CDR2 (germline): SGHTS, YDEGEE. The CDR3 here is CASTGPGRWNEQYF. The CDR3 DNA reads as TGTGCCAGCACCGGCCCGGGTAGGTGGAACGAGCAGTACTTC.

Written as DNA, the CDR3 is TGTGCCAGCAGTTACGACGGGCCTGGACTTTCCTACGAGCAGTACTTC. Translating it yields CASSYDGPGLSYEQYF. This chain connects TRBV2 to TRBJ2-7; D possibly corresponds to TRBD2 (5 bases). The ends were cut back, 5 bases at V and 1 base at J, with 18 bases in the middle. This CDR3 has 16 amino acids. CDR1 is SNHLY and CDR2 is FYNNEI in the germline V gene.

The rearrangement links TRBV6-6 to TRBJ2-3; 8 nucleotides match TRBD1. Germline V gene data show CDR1 as MNHNY and CDR2 as SVGAGI (reference sequence). The length of the CDR3 is 15 residues. Trimming at V came to 0 bases and at J to 6 bases, leaving 5 bases not matched to a gene. CDR3 bases: TGTGCCAGCAGTTACTCAGGACAGGGCCCTGATACGCAGTATTTT. Its translation: CASSYSGQGPDTQYF.

The rearrangement links TRBV6-5 to TRBJ1-5; the D is unclear. CDR3 length equals 14 residues. Per the germline V gene, CDR1 is MNHEY and CDR2 is SVGAGI. V lost 0 bases to trimming and J lost 4 bases, with 7 bases between them. The CDR3 spells CASSYSSRNQPQHF. CDR3 sequence (DNA): TGTGCCAGCAGTTACTCGTCCAGGAATCAGCCCCAGCATTTT.

The chain is built from TRBV6-1 and TRBJ2-3; 7 nucleotides align to TRBD2. The J segment lost 1 base and the V segment lost 2 bases, leaving 6 bases of the junction unmatched. CDR1 and CDR2 from the germline V gene are MNHNS and SASEGT. This CDR3 contains 16 residues. Here the CDR3 reads CASSELGTIRTDTQYF. CDR3 in DNA: TGTGCCAGCAGTGAATTGGGGACTATCCGCACAGATACGCAGTATTTT.

The chain carries TRBV29-1 and TRBJ1-1; D gene ambiguous. V shed 2 bases and J shed 7 bases, with 8 bases lying between them. Germline CDR1 and CDR2: SQVTM and ANQGSEA. This CDR3 is 11 amino acids long. CDR3 sequence reads: CSVESGYEAFF. DNA for the CDR3: TGCAGCGTTGAATCGGGATATGAAGCTTTCTTT.

J is TRBJ2-5 and V is TRBV7-3, with TRBD2 matching over 7 bases. This CDR3 spans 16 amino acids. Germline loops: CDR1 SGHTA, CDR2 FQGTGA. V lost 2 bases to trimming and J lost 5 bases; unmatched junction nucleotides: 11. The CDR3 region has the DNA TGTGCCAGCAGCTTATTGAGCGGGGCCCCAGGGGAGACCCAGTACTTC. It is translated as CASSLLSGAPGETQYF.

Only one count was recorded for this clone. This sequence joins TRBV2 and TRBJ1-3; 7 nucleotides agree with TRBD1. This CDR3 is 14 amino acids long. CDR1 and CDR2 (germline): SNHLY, FYNNEI. V trimming: 4 bases; J trimming: 6 bases; junction bases outside the gene matches: 6. CDR3 region: CASSVLGGENTIYF. The CDR3 DNA reads as TGTGCCAGCAGTGTGCTAGGGGGCGAAAACACCATATATTTT.

J is TRBJ2-3 and V is TRBV4-3; D is perhaps TRBD2 (6 bases). V lost 3 bases and J lost 5, with 18 bases in between. This CDR3 contains 16 residues. Looked up from germline, CDR1 is LGHNA and CDR2 is YSLEER. The CDR3 coding sequence is TGCGCCAGCAGCCAGAGGGAATCCAGAGCGGGAGATACGCAGTATTTT. Protein: CASSQRESRAGDTQYF.

This rearrangement joins TRBV27 to TRBJ2-7, with a weak D call TRBD2 (6 bases). The V and J ends lost 5 bases and 4 bases respectively, with 21 bases between them. The germline V gene has CDR1 MNHEY and CDR2 SMNVEV (reference sequence). The CDR3 runs to 16 residues. The CDR3 is CASSPSLGGIVYEQYF. The CDR3 DNA sequence: TGTGCCAGCAGTCCGTCCCTGGGGGGTATTGTTTACGAGCAGTACTTC.

CDR3 sequence (DNA): TGTGCCAGCGGATGGGACCCCTCCTACGAGCAGTACTTC. Translation gives CASGWDPSYEQYF. The rearrangement joins TRBV6-5 to TRBJ2-7, with D perhaps TRBD1 or TRBD2 (5 bases each). Germline assignment: CDR1 MNHEY and CDR2 SVGAGI. The CDR3 runs to 13 residues. V lost 8 bases to trimming and J lost 0 bases, with 11 bases between them.